The present entry profiles one TCR beta chain with its context. Its target is not known. The CDR3 has 11 residues. CDR1 is SQVTM, CDR2 ANQGSEA, per germline. V was cut by 6 bases and J by 6 bases, with 8 bases left in between. These data are taken from a study of cytotoxic CD8 clonotypes in ibrutinib-treated CLL. Notes on the study in general: At the start, clonality exceeded age-matched healthy donors and followed circulating CD8+ T-cell counts.

The table came from immunoSEQ multiplex PCR; TCRdb's copy has only in-frame clones and leaves some out. The sample includes under 75,000 clones, about 72% of them seen just once. The sequencing used PBMCs, collected after 12 months of ibrutinib treatment. The rearrangement uses TRBV29-1 and TRBJ2-2; weak D call: TRBD2 (5 bases). The receptor comes from a human donor with chronic lymphocytic leukemia. The DNA of the CDR3 is TGCAGCGTACGGGGTGCCGGGGAGCTGTTTTTT. It specifies CSVRGAGELFF.